This passage covers 31 T cell receptor beta chains from one sample sequenced in a study of shared clonotypes between healthy human individuals. Clones were read by immunoSEQ multiplex PCR, and TCRdb kept only the in-frame ones, dropping some. The repertoire consists of nearly 2 million clones, with about 95% occurring once and the leading ten covering approximately 1.2%. Naive CD8 cells lacked CD45RO and underwent positive selection for CCR7, leaving out terminally differentiated effector memory CD45RA+ cells. The material sequenced was naive CD8+ T cells sorted from blood. These receptor sequences come from a man in his late teens or twenties in good health.

The count of this clone is one. J is TRBJ2-5 and V is TRBV9, with D perhaps TRBD2 (6 bases). The CDR3 is made up of 14 amino acids. Germline V gene sequence: CDR1 SGDLS, CDR2 YYNGEE. V gave up 3 bases and J gave up 0 bases, with 9 bases separating them. CDR3 amino acids: CASSGLEYQETQYF. The CDR3 DNA reads TGTGCCAGCAGCGGACTAGAGTACCAAGAGACCCAGTACTTC.

As for this clone: Other DNA variants within this sample encode the same CDR3. The CDR3 DNA reads as TGTGCCAGCAGCTCACAGGGGAATTACGAGCAGTACTTC. The encoded protein is CASSSQGNYEQYF. The rearrangement joins TRBV13 to TRBJ2-7; TRBD1 aligns across 7 bases. Losses at the gene ends were 4 bases for V and 4 bases for J; bases not matched to a gene: 4. The CDR3 has 13 residues. In germline, CDR1 is PRHDT, CDR2 FYEKMQ (reference sequence).

The V gene is TRBV7-9, the J gene TRBJ2-3, with 10 bases aligning to TRBD1. Unmatched junction bases numbered 10, after V lost 5 bases and J lost 8 bases. This CDR3 comprises 15 residues. Germline V gene data show CDR1 as SEHNR and CDR2 as FQNEAQ (reference sequence). The CDR3 DNA follows: TGTGCCAGCAGCAACCGGGACAGGGGAAAGTCTACGCAGTATTTT. This translates into CASSNRDRGKSTQYF.

The rearrangement uses TRBV19 and TRBJ2-1, with D uncertain. This CDR3 spans 13 amino acids. Germline lookup yields CDR1 LNHDA and CDR2 SQIVND (reference sequence). Trimming shortened V by 3 bases and J by 3 bases, and 6 bases separated the two germline ends. Here the CDR3 reads CASSMGRYNEQFF. CDR3 bases: TGTGCCAGTAGTATGGGCCGCTACAATGAGCAGTTCTTC.

The rearrangement uses TRBV7-9 and TRBJ2-7; D perhaps matches TRBD2 (6 bases). Germline V gene lookup returns CDR1 SEHNR and CDR2 FQNEAQ (reference sequence). Trimming took 5 bases from V and 2 from J, leaving 13 bases between them. This CDR3 contains 14 residues. This chain's CDR3 is CASSLPRETYEQYF. Written as DNA, the CDR3 is TGTGCCAGCAGCCTTCCTCGGGAGACCTACGAGCAGTACTTC.

The chain has TRBV5-1 and TRBJ2-7; D remains unclear. V was cut by 3 bases and J by 5 bases, with 6 bases left in between. This CDR3 has 11 amino acids. Germline CDR1 SGHRS, CDR2 YFSETQ. CDR3 in DNA: TGCGCCAGCAGCTATGGAAACGAGCAGTACTTC. As protein: CASSYGNEQYF.

The chain employs TRBV28 and TRBJ1-4; D is ambiguous. The CDR3 is 11 residues long. The V end lost 4 bases, the J end lost 12 bases, and 9 bases lay between the germline ends. The germline CDR1 and CDR2 sequences are MDHEN and SYDVKM. CDR3 in DNA: TGTGCCAGCAGTTCCTTCCGGGAACTGTTTTTT. Its translation: CASSSFRELFF.

CDR3 in DNA: TGTGCCAGCAGCTTAGCGGGGACTAGCGGGAGAGTCACCGGGGAGCTGTTTTTT. Protein sequence: CASSLAGTSGRVTGELFF. The chain links TRBV7-2 to TRBJ2-2; 14 bases are a match to TRBD2. Trimming at V came to 0 bases and at J to 4 bases, leaving 4 bases not matched to a gene. This CDR3 has 18 amino acids. CDR1 and CDR2 from the germline V gene are SGHTA and FQGNSA.

The chain recombines TRBV9 with TRBJ2-3; D unresolved. Germline V gene sequence: CDR1 SGDLS, CDR2 YYNGEE. Trimming removed 4 bases at V and 4 bases at J, with 7 bases between. The CDR3 contains 12 residues. The CDR3 nucleotides are TGTGCCAGCAGCCCTAGGGCAGATACGCAGTATTTT. It codes for CASSPRADTQYF.

The V gene is TRBV19, the J gene TRBJ1-1; TRBD1 agrees at 7 bases. The CDR3 has 12 amino acids. The germline CDR1 and CDR2 sequences are LNHDA and SQIVND (reference sequence). The CDR3 region has the DNA TGTGCTGCCCGGACAGGCTACACTGAAGCTTTCTTT. This codes for CAARTGYTEAFF.

The chain recombines TRBV5-6 with TRBJ1-5; D is ambiguous. Trimming stripped 5 bases from V and 4 bases from J, with 16 bases between. Germline assignment: CDR1 SGHDT and CDR2 YYEEEE. The length of the CDR3 is 15 residues. CDR3 bases: TGTGCCAGCAGTCCGGGCCTACTGGGGAATCAGCCCCAGCATTTT. Residues: CASSPGLLGNQPQHF.

The chain has TRBV7-9 and TRBJ2-3; 7 nucleotides agree with TRBD2. The CDR3 is made up of 16 amino acids. Germline V lookup: CDR1 SEHNR, CDR2 FQNEAQ (reference sequence). V dropped 4 bases and J dropped 1; count of bases not matched to a gene: 8. In DNA, the CDR3 is TGTGCCAGCAGCTCCGTGGCAGGGAGGGGCACAGATACGCAGTATTTT. It is translated as CASSSVAGRGTDTQYF.

J is TRBJ1-1 and V is TRBV6-5; D not certain. Per the germline V gene, CDR1 is MNHEY and CDR2 is SVGAGI. Between the trimmed V and J ends, which lost 5 bases and 1 base, there was a span of 11 bases. The CDR3 consists of 14 residues. CDR3 sequence: CASSPQSKNTEAFF. The CDR3 nucleotides are TGTGCCAGCAGTCCCCAGAGTAAGAACACTGAAGCTTTCTTT.

The chain joins TRBV27 to TRBJ2-1, with TRBD2 matching 7 bases. V was pared by 2 bases and J by 4 bases, with 11 bases of the junction left unmatched. The germline V gene has CDR1 MNHEY and CDR2 SMNVEV (reference sequence). The CDR3 length is 17 residues. CDR3 DNA sequence: TGTGCCAGCAGTTTAGGGACTACCCTGGGTGCTTACAATGAGCAGTTCTTC. This gives the protein CASSLGTTLGAYNEQFF.

Concerning this clone itself: Other DNA sequences from this sample encode an identical CDR3 as well. The chain is built from TRBV2 and TRBJ1-5; D is possibly TRBD1 (6 bases). This CDR3 region has 13 residues. CDR1 is SNHLY, CDR2 FYNNEI, per germline. V lost 6 bases to trimming and J lost 2 bases, with 8 bases between them. This chain's CDR3 is CASRDSGNQPQHF. In DNA, the CDR3 is TGTGCCAGCAGGGACAGCGGCAATCAGCCCCAGCATTTT.

This chain connects TRBV7-9 to TRBJ2-1; 9 bases are a match to TRBD2. Germline V gives CDR1 SEHNR, CDR2 FQNEAQ (reference sequence). After removal of 2 bases from V and 6 bases from J, the junction contained 5 bases not matched to a gene. The CDR3 totals 15 residues. CDR3 sequence: CASSLSLAGSNEQFF. The CDR3 DNA sequence: TGTGCCAGCAGCTTATCGCTAGCGGGAAGCAATGAGCAGTTCTTC.

V is TRBV5-1 and J is TRBJ2-3; 14 bases align to TRBD2. The CDR3 is 16 residues long. Germline-derived CDR1 and CDR2 are SGHRS and YFSETQ. V shed 4 bases and J 5 bases; nucleotides not matched to a gene: 6. For the CDR3, the DNA is TGCGCCAGCAGCGTGGGACTAGCGGGGGTAGGAGATACGCAGTATTTT. Protein: CASSVGLAGVGDTQYF.

This chain joins TRBV6-4 and TRBJ2-3; a weak D match, TRBD2 (6 bases). Trimming left V 0 bases short and J 8 bases short, with 24 bases between. The CDR3 loop spans 18 amino acids. The germline V gene has CDR1 MRHNA and CDR2 SNTAGT. Here the CDR3 DNA reads TGTGCCAGCAGTGACTCTTGGCGGGATGGCAATACTCGGGGTACGCAGTATTTT. Protein sequence: CASSDSWRDGNTRGTQYF.

The V and J genes are TRBV10-3 and TRBJ2-1; D uncertain. Germline CDR1 reads ENHRY; CDR2 reads SYGVKD. V lost 0 bases and J lost 3, with 3 bases in between. The CDR3 consists of 13 residues. The CDR3 loop is CAISESFYNEQFF. The CDR3 coding sequence is TGTGCCATCAGTGAGTCGTTCTACAATGAGCAGTTCTTC.

V gene TRBV27 combines with J gene TRBJ2-1; the match to TRBD2 covers 10 bases. The germline V gene has CDR1 MNHEY and CDR2 SMNVEV (reference sequence). The V gene end was trimmed by 5 bases and the J gene end by 3 bases; junction bases not matched to a gene: 7. This CDR3 has 16 residues. CDR3 DNA: TGTGCCAGCAGTCCGCCCGGGACTAGCGTCTACAATGAGCAGTTCTTC. This translates into CASSPPGTSVYNEQFF.

This clone was found once. The genes are TRBV9 and TRBJ1-1; perhaps TRBD1 as D (6 bases). The ends were cut back, 0 bases at V and 4 bases at J, with 16 bases in the middle. Germline V gives CDR1 SGDLS, CDR2 YYNGEE. The CDR3 runs 16 residues. CDR3 DNA sequence: TGTGCCAGCAGCGTAGAGGGCCACAGGGAGGGCACTGAAGCTTTCTTT. Translating it yields CASSVEGHREGTEAFF.

The CDR3 DNA follows: TGTGCCAGCAGTGAAGCAGAGGGCGTCCGAAATGAAAAACTGTTTTTT. Translated: CASSEAEGVRNEKLFF. The V gene is TRBV6-1, the J gene TRBJ1-4; D remains unclear. Between the trimmed V and J ends, which lost 0 bases and 5 bases, there was a span of 13 bases. There are 16 residues in the CDR3. Germline loops: CDR1 MNHNS, CDR2 SASEGT.

The rearrangement uses TRBV7-6 and TRBJ2-3; TRBD2 aligns across 13 bases. V shed 4 bases and J 5 bases; nucleotides not matched to a gene: 6. The V gene's germline CDR1 is SGHVS and CDR2 FNYEAQ. The CDR3 is made up of 16 amino acids. The CDR3 nucleotides read TGTGCCAGCAGCTCGGGACTAGCGGGATTGATAGATACGCAGTATTTT. It specifies CASSSGLAGLIDTQYF.

The gene calls are TRBV28 and TRBJ2-7, with unresolved D. V lost 0 bases and J lost 6, with 21 bases in between. The germline V gene has CDR1 MDHEN and CDR2 SYDVKM. The CDR3 length is 17 residues. CDR3 sequence (DNA): TGTGCCAGCAGTTTATGGGGGTCTGGACCACCTAAGGGCGAGCAGTACTTC. It codes for CASSLWGSGPPKGEQYF. Drawing the rest from reference TRBV28 and TRBJ2-7, the complete variable domain is DVKVTQSSRYLVKRTGEKVFLECVQDMDHENMFWYRQDPGLGLRLIYFSYDVKMKEKGDIPEGYSVSREKKERFSLILESASTNQTSMYLCASSLWGSGPPKGEQYFGPGTRLTVT.

The rearrangement joins TRBV6-5 to TRBJ2-3, with D possibly matching TRBD2 (5 bases). With 2 bases removed from V and 0 bases from J, the gap between germline ends came to 9 bases. Looked up from germline, CDR1 is MNHEY and CDR2 is SVGAGI. The length of the CDR3 is 15 residues. The CDR3 loop is CASSYASGSTDTQYF. As DNA, the CDR3 is TGTGCCAGCAGTTACGCGAGCGGCAGCACAGATACGCAGTATTTT.

This chain connects TRBV29-1 to TRBJ2-3; 7 positions agree with TRBD2. With 7 bases clipped from V and 0 bases from J, the junction kept 10 bases outside the gene matches. Germline values: CDR1 SQVTM, CDR2 ANQGSEA. The CDR3 loop spans 15 amino acids. Here the CDR3 DNA reads TGCAGCGCTTTGCTAGCGGCTTCTAGCACAGATACGCAGTATTTT. It encodes CSALLAASSTDTQYF.

The chain links TRBV10-1 to TRBJ1-2; weak D call: TRBD1 (5 bases). The CDR3 is 13 residues long. CDR1 and CDR2 (germline): WNHNN, SYGVQD (reference sequence). The V end lost 8 bases, the J end lost 8 bases, and 18 bases lay between the germline ends. CDR3 in DNA: TGCGCCAGCGGACCGGGACCCATGGGGGGCTACACCTTC. Encoded protein: CASGPGPMGGYTF.

This clone has only one observation. Written as DNA, the CDR3 is TGTGCCAGCAAGATTGTAGACAGGGGGACCGGGGAGCTGTTTTTT. Translated: CASKIVDRGTGELFF. The chain carries TRBV2 and TRBJ2-2; the match to TRBD1 covers 9 bases. Germline V gene lookup returns CDR1 SNHLY and CDR2 FYNNEI. V was pared by 7 bases and J by 5 bases, with 8 bases of the junction left unmatched. This CDR3 spans 15 amino acids.

Worth noting for this clone: Other DNA variants within this sample encode the same CDR3. The V and J genes are TRBV11-2 and TRBJ2-7, with a weak D call TRBD2 (6 bases). This CDR3 has 14 residues. Germline V gene lookup returns CDR1 SGHAT and CDR2 FQNNGV. Trimming shortened V by 5 bases and J by 2 bases, and 13 bases separated the two germline ends. In nucleotides, the CDR3 is TGTGCCAGCAGCCTAGTGGGGGGAGCCTACGAGCAGTACTTC. Translated, it gives CASSLVGGAYEQYF.

The rearrangement links TRBV4-1 to TRBJ2-7; D is unresolved. CDR1 and CDR2 (germline): MGHRA, YSYEKL. The V end was cut by 2 bases, the J end by 7 bases, with 9 bases between. CDR3 length: 12 amino acids. The CDR3 coding sequence is TGCGCCAGCAGCCAATCCTTGGGGGAGCAGTACTTC. It translates to CASSQSLGEQYF.

The chain uses TRBV9 and TRBJ1-6; maybe TRBD1 (6 bases). The CDR3 extends over 15 amino acids. V was shortened by 3 bases and J by 6 bases, with 13 bases between the two germline ends. Germline V gene data show CDR1 as SGDLS and CDR2 as YYNGEE. DNA for the CDR3: TGTGCCAGCAGCGCGCAACAGGGTAGTAATTCACCCCTCCACTTT. It encodes CASSAQQGSNSPLHF.